This TCR beta chain was profiled in a study of cytomegalovirus exposure and HLA in healthy donors. Study-wide points: The presence/absence work took it that sequencing depth was about the same across donors. For most TCR beta V segments, an earlier analysis put the productive rate at about 87% or about 30% of the time.

PCR employed 60 Vbeta and 13 Jbeta primers. The table came from immunoSEQ multiplex PCR; TCRdb's copy has only in-frame clones and leaves some out. This table holds roughly 120,000 clones, less than 85% found once. Germline CDR1 reads MNHNS; CDR2 reads SASEGT. The germline V and J ends were trimmed by 2 bases and 0 bases, with 11 bases remaining between them. There are 16 residues in the CDR3. A word on this clone: Antigen unknown.

Among the donors, all were healthy bone marrow donors. This clonotype originated in a man in his thirties or forties in good health and CMV-seronegative. Material for sequencing was PBMCs. The chain links TRBV6-1 to TRBJ2-1; D gene uncertain. The CDR3 sequence is CASSESRMSSYNEQFF. CDR3 nucleotides: TGTGCCAGCAGTGAATCGCGTATGAGCTCCTACAATGAGCAGTTCTTC.